The source of this T cell receptor (beta chain) is a study of T cell changes during pregnancy in multiple sclerosis. Sequencing used immunoSEQ multiplex PCR; TCRdb keeps in-frame clones, though not all of them. The sample yields fewer than 55,000 clones, nearly 90% seen once. Trimming shortened V by 0 bases and J by 3 bases, and 21 bases separated the two germline ends. Germline-derived CDR1 and CDR2 are SGHVS and FQNEAQ. The CDR3 sequence is 18 residues long. This sequence originates from a female donor in good health, enrolled as a control in a pregnancy study. The chain joins TRBV7-8 to TRBJ2-7; tentatively, D is TRBD2 (6 bases). The sequencing here drew on peripheral blood, taken after pregnancy. This chain's CDR3 is CASSLADGAGFGIYEQYF. DNA for the CDR3: TGTGCCAGCAGCTTAGCGGATGGTGCGGGATTTGGTATCTACGAGCAGTACTTC.